The 21 T cell receptor beta chains below come from one sample, sequenced in a study of T-cell reconstitution after alpha-beta-depleted transplantation in children listed by TCRdb under 2016. The receptor library was made with PCR. Instrument used: Illumina HiSeq 2500. TCR libraries were prepared with molecular barcoding, using unique molecular identifiers to normalize TCRbeta repertoire quantification. The raw public reads went through TCRdb reprocessing: fastp at Q25, MiXCR clone calling, in-frame beta chains kept. Rows with a matching CDR3 protein are joined into one entry that keeps the most common DNA and genes. Within this sample are about 540,000 distinct CDR3 sequences, with roughly 18% of them counted one time only. About 3.1% of the sample is taken by the ten largest. The sequenced sample was PBMCs from the stem cell graft donor, obtained from the stem cell graft. These receptors originate from a human donor who donated a stem cell graft to a child with acute lymphoblastic leukemia.

This chain joins TRBV12-3 or TRBV12-4 and TRBJ2-5; 8 nucleotides align to TRBD1. The trim removed 4 bases at V and 4 bases at J, leaving 2 bases unmatched. There are 13 residues in the CDR3. The CDR3 region is CASSSGGAETQYF. In nucleotides, the CDR3 is TGTGCCAGCAGTTCAGGGGGCGCAGAGACCCAGTACTTC.

The chain is built from TRBV20-1 and TRBJ2-7, with D possibly being TRBD1 (6 bases). Germline V gene lookup returns CDR1 DFQATT and CDR2 SNEGSKA (reference sequence). The CDR3 has 14 residues. V was trimmed by 1 base and J by 1 base, leaving 11 bases between them. CDR3 region: CSARGPGASYEQYF. The CDR3 bases are TGCAGTGCTAGAGGTCCAGGGGCGTCCTACGAGCAGTACTTC.

Only a few counts were recorded for this clonotype. The V and J genes are TRBV12-3 or TRBV12-4 and TRBJ2-1; 7 nucleotides line up with TRBD1. This CDR3 comprises 15 residues. J was trimmed by 2 bases and V by 3 bases; bases with no gene match: 4. The CDR3 sequence: CASSFRDSTYNEQFF. CDR3 DNA sequence: TGTGCCAGCAGTTTCCGGGACAGTACCTACAATGAGCAGTTCTTC.

This clonotype was seen only a few times. The chain joins TRBV4-1 to TRBJ2-3, with TRBD2 matching 12 bases. This CDR3 is built from 17 residues. Per germline, CDR1 MGHRA and CDR2 YSYEKL. Trimming took 4 bases from V and 2 from J; bases not matched to a gene: 7. Here the CDR3 reads CASSPSGLAGYTDTQYF. The CDR3 nucleotides are TGCGCCAGCAGCCCATCTGGACTAGCGGGATACACAGATACGCAGTATTTT.

This clonotype occurred a few times. CDR3 sequence (DNA): TGTGCCAGCAGCCAATGGACTAGTCTCAATGAGCAGTTCTTC. Translated: CASSQWTSLNEQFF. The gene calls are TRBV3-1 and TRBJ2-1, with 7 positions matching TRBD2. The CDR3 spans 14 residues. V gave up 2 bases and J gave up 6 bases; unmatched junction bases: 4. Germline values: CDR1 LGHDT, CDR2 YNNKEL (reference sequence).

This rearrangement joins TRBV2 to TRBJ2-7; D unresolved. Trimming took 3 bases from V and 4 from J, leaving 16 bases between them. This CDR3 contains 15 residues. Germline V gene sequence: CDR1 SNHLY, CDR2 FYNNEI. The CDR3 bases are TGTGCCAGCAGTGATTACCGTTCCCATCGATACGAGCAGTACTTC. Translation gives CASSDYRSHRYEQYF.

In this sample, this clonotype turned up a few times. The chain links TRBV27 to TRBJ1-5, with D unresolved. CDR3 size: 12 residues. V lost 2 bases and J lost 5, with 4 bases in between. CDR1 and CDR2 from the germline V gene are MNHEY and SMNVEV (reference sequence). Here the CDR3 DNA reads TGTGCCAGCAGTTTAAAGGATCAGCCCCAGCATTTT. This gives the protein CASSLKDQPQHF.

This rearrangement joins TRBV27 to TRBJ2-5; weak D call: TRBD2 (6 bases). CDR1 and CDR2 (germline): MNHEY, SMNVEV (reference sequence). V was clipped by 2 bases and J by 4 bases, with 8 bases between them. The CDR3 is made up of 13 amino acids. CDR3 sequence: CASSLIGRETQYF. For the CDR3, the DNA is TGTGCCAGCAGTTTAATCGGGAGAGAGACCCAGTACTTC.

The chain uses TRBV3-1 and TRBJ2-2, with 10 bases fitting TRBD1. V dropped 0 bases and J dropped 4; count of bases not matched to a gene: 8. This CDR3 contains 18 residues. The germline V gene has CDR1 LGHDT and CDR2 YNNKEL (reference sequence). The CDR3 DNA reads as TGTGCCAGCAGCCAAGATGTCTGGACAGGGGGAGGCACCGGGGAGCTGTTTTTT. It codes for CASSQDVWTGGGTGELFF.

Only a few counts were recorded for this clonotype. V gene TRBV6-1 combines with J gene TRBJ2-7, with 7 bases fitting TRBD1. V lost 6 bases, J lost 5 bases, and 10 bases stayed unmatched. Germline V gene data show CDR1 as MNHNS and CDR2 as SASEGT. This CDR3 region has 14 residues. CDR3 in amino acids: CASSQWDRKDEQYF. As DNA, the CDR3 is TGTGCCAGCAGCCAGTGGGACAGAAAGGACGAGCAGTACTTC.

This clonotype was seen more than once but under ten times. The V gene is TRBV13, the J gene TRBJ1-2; D is undetermined. There are 16 residues in the CDR3. The germline V and J ends were trimmed by 5 bases and 1 base, with 17 bases remaining between them. Germline V gene data show CDR1 as PRHDT and CDR2 as FYEKMQ (reference sequence). The CDR3 region has the DNA TGTGCCAGCAGCCCTCAGGCCCGGGAAAATAACTATGGCTACACCTTC. Amino acid sequence: CASSPQARENNYGYTF.

V usage is TRBV6-6 and J usage is TRBJ2-7; 7 positions agree with TRBD2. The trim removed 5 bases at V and 4 bases at J, leaving 5 bases unmatched. CDR1 is MNHNY and CDR2 is SVGAGI in the germline V gene (reference sequence). The CDR3 has 13 amino acids. The CDR3 region has the DNA TGTGCCAGCAGTACGGGAGGTTTTTACGAGCAGTACTTC. It specifies CASSTGGFYEQYF.

This clonotype was detected a few times. The chain combines TRBV20-1 with TRBJ2-1; D tentatively fits TRBD1 or TRBD2 (5 bases each). The CDR3 contains 11 residues. V was clipped by 5 bases and J by 10 bases, with 12 bases between them. Germline V CDR1 and CDR2: DFQATT, SNEGSKA (reference sequence). CDR3 protein: CSAWGKLEQFF. As DNA, the CDR3 is TGCAGTGCTTGGGGGAAATTGGAGCAGTTCTTC.

This chain uses TRBV3-1 with TRBJ1-2; 12 bases fit TRBD1. The CDR3 loop spans 17 amino acids. In germline, CDR1 is LGHDT, CDR2 YNNKEL (reference sequence). Trimming cost V 3 bases and J 0 bases; bases outside gene matches: 5. This CDR3 is CASSHGTGGHPNYGYTF. CDR3 DNA sequence: TGTGCCAGCAGCCACGGGACAGGGGGCCATCCTAACTATGGCTACACCTTC.

The chain couples TRBV11-2 to TRBJ1-5; 8 bases align to TRBD1. J lost 4 bases, V lost 5 bases, and 7 bases had no gene match. The CDR3 consists of 15 residues. Germline CDR1 SGHAT, CDR2 FQNNGV. The CDR3 DNA is TGTGCCAGCAGCCACGGACAGGGACGGAATCAGCCCCAGCATTTT. Its protein is CASSHGQGRNQPQHF.

This clonotype was observed a few times. The genes are TRBV9 and TRBJ1-5; TRBD1 matches 7 bases. The CDR3 totals 15 residues. Germline CDR1 reads SGDLS; CDR2 reads YYNGEE. J was trimmed by 6 bases and V by 4 bases; bases with no gene match: 10. The CDR3 protein is CASSQGGGEAQPQHF. CDR3 bases: TGTGCCAGCAGCCAGGGGGGGGGAGAGGCTCAGCCCCAGCATTTT.

The rearrangement links TRBV5-1 to TRBJ1-4; D not resolved. The CDR3 has 14 amino acids. V lost 3 bases to trimming and J lost 5 bases, with 11 bases between them. CDR1 SGHRS and CDR2 YFSETQ come from the germline V gene. DNA of the CDR3: TGCGCCAGCAGCTCCGACATGGTGAATGAAAAACTGTTTTTT. It yields the protein CASSSDMVNEKLFF.

V and J are TRBV12-3 or TRBV12-4 and TRBJ2-4, with a weak D call TRBD1 (6 bases). The ends were cut back, 3 bases at V and 10 bases at J, with 13 bases in the middle. CDR3 length: 13 amino acids. The CDR3, as DNA: TGTGCCAGCAGTTTCACTCCGGGGACAATTCAGTACTTC. Translated: CASSFTPGTIQYF.

This clonotype turned up a few times. The chain links TRBV5-1 to TRBJ2-1; the D call may be TRBD1 or TRBD2 (6 bases each). The CDR3 has 15 residues. The V end lost 6 bases, the J end lost 0 bases, and 13 bases lay between the germline ends. The germline V gene has CDR1 SGHRS and CDR2 YFSETQ. CDR3 nucleotides: TGCGCCAGCACCTTAGGGGGGAGCTCCTACAATGAGCAGTTCTTC. Translating gives CASTLGGSSYNEQFF.

The chain carries TRBV20-1 and TRBJ2-7; maybe TRBD2 (6 bases). This CDR3 comprises 15 residues. V lost 0 bases and J lost 4, with 16 bases in between. CDR1 and CDR2 (germline): DFQATT, SNEGSKA (reference sequence). CDR3 DNA: TGCAGTGCTAGAGATCCGGGGCGGGGAGATTACGAGCAGTACTTC. This sequence encodes CSARDPGRGDYEQYF.

The CDR3 loop reads CSVDTGYDYGYTF. The CDR3 nucleotides read TGCAGCGTTGACACGGGGTACGACTATGGCTACACCTTC. The V gene is TRBV29-1, the J gene TRBJ1-2; D not certain. Germline V lookup: CDR1 SQVTM, CDR2 ANQGSEA. This CDR3 contains 13 residues. V lost 3 bases and J 3 bases, leaving 11 bases between the germline ends.